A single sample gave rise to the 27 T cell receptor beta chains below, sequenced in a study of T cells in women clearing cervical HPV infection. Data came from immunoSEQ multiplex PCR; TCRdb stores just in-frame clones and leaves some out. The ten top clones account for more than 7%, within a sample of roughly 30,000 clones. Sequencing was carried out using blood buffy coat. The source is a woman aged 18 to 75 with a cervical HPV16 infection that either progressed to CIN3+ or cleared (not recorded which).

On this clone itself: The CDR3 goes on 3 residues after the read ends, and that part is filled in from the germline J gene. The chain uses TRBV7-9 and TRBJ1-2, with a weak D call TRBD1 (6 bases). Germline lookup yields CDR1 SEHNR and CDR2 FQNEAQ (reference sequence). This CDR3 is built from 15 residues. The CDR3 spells CASSLNGGGANDYTF. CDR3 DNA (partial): TGTGCCAGCAGCTTAAACGGCGGGGGGGCGAATGAC.

The DNA read from the CDR3 is TGCGCCAGCAGCGGGGACACCCAGGAGACC. Residues: CASSGDTQET. The whole CDR3 protein is CASSGDTQETQYF. The gene calls are TRBV5-1 and TRBJ2-5, with D possibly being TRBD1 (6 bases). The read halts 3 residues ahead of the CDR3 end, with the missing end drawn from the germline J gene. With 4 bases removed from V and 5 bases from J, the gap between germline ends came to 12 bases. Germline V CDR1 and CDR2: SGHRS, YFSETQ. This CDR3 is built from 13 residues.

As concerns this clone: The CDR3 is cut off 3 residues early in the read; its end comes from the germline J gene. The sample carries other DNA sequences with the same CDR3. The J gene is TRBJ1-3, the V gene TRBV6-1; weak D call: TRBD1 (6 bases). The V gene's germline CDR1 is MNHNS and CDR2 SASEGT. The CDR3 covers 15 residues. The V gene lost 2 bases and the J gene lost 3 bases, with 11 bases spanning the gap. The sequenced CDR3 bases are TGTGCCAGCAGTGAAAGGTCAGGGGTTGGAAACACC. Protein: CASSERSGVGNT. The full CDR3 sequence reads CASSERSGVGNTIYF.

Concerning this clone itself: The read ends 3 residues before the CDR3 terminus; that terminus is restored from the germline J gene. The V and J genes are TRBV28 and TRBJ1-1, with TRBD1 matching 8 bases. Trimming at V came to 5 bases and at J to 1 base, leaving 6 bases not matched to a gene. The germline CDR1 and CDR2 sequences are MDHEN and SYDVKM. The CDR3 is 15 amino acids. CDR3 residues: CASSTSGTGNTEAFF. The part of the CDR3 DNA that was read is TGTGCCAGCAGTACCTCCGGGACAGGGAACACTGAA.

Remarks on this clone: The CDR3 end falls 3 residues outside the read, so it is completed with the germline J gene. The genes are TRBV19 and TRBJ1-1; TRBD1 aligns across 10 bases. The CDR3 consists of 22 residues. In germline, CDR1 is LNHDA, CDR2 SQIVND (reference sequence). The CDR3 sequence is CASRIQSPGQGHNGSPGTEAFF. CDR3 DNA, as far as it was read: TGTGCAAGTCGCATCCAAAGTCCGGGACAGGGGCATAATGGAAGTCCGGGGACTGAA.

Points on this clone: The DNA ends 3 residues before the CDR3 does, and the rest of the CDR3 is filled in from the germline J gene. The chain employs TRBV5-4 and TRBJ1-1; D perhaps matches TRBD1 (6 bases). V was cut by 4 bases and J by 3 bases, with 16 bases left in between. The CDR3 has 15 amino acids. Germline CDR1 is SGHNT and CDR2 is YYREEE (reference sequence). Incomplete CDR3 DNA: TGTGCCAGCAGCGTTGGAGGGGGTTTCGACACTGAA. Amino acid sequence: CASSVGGGFDTE. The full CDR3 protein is CASSVGGGFDTEAFF.

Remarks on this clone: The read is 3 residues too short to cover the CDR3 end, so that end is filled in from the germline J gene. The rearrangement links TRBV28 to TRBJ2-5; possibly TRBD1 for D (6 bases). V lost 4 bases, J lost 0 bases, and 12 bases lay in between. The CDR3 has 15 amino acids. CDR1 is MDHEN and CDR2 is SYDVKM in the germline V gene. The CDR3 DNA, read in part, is TGTGCCAGCAGTTCTTGGACAGCAGACCAAGAGACC. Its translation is CASSSWTADQET. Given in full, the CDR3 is CASSSWTADQETQYF.

This CDR3 reads CASSIQGKSNEQFF. The CDR3 DNA, read in part, is TGTGCCAGTAGTATCCAGGGAAAGAGTAATGAG. The chain uses TRBV19 and TRBJ2-1, with D perhaps TRBD1 (5 bases). The read terminates 3 residues before the CDR3 end, so the remaining end is supplied by the germline J gene. Germline CDR1 and CDR2: LNHDA and SQIVND (reference sequence). V gave up 3 bases and J gave up 7 bases, with 13 bases separating them. This CDR3 contains 14 residues.

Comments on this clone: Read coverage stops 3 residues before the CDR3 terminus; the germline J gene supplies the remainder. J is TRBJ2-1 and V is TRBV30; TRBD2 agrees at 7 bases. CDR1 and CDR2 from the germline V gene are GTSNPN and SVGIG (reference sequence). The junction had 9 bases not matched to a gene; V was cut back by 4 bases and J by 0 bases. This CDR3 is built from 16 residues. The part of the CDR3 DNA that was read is TGTGCCTGGACGGGACTACCAAGGAGCTCCTACAATGAG. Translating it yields CAWTGLPRSSYNE. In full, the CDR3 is CAWTGLPRSSYNEQFF.

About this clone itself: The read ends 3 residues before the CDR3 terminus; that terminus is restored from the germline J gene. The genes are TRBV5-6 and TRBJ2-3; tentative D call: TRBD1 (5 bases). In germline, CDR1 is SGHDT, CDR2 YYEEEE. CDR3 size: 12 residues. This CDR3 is CASSGFPGTQYF. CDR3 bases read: TGTGCCAGCAGCGGGTTCCCAGGGACG.

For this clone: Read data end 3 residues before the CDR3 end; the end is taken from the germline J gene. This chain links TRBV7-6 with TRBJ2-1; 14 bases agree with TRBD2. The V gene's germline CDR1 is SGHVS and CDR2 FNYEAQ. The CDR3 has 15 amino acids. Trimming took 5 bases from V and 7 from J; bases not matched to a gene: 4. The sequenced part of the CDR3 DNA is TGTGCCAGCAGCCGACTAGCGGGGGGGAGTAATGAG. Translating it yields CASSRLAGGSNE. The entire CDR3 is CASSRLAGGSNEQFF.

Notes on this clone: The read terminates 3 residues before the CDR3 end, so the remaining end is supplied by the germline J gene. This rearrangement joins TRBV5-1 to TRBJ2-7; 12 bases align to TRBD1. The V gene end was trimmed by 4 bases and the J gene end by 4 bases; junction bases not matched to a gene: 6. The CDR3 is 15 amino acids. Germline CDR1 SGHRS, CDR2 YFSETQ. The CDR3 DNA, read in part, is TGCGCCAGCAGCGGCGGGACAGGGGGCTTTTACGAG. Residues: CASSGGTGGFYE. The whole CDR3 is CASSGGTGGFYEQYF.

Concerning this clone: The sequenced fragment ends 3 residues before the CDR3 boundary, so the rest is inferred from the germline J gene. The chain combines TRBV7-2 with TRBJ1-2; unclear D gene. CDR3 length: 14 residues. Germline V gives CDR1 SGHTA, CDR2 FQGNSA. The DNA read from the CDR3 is TGTGCCAGCAGCTTACGCGCGAGCACAGATACC. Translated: CASSLRASTDT. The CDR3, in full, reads CASSLRASTDTYTF.

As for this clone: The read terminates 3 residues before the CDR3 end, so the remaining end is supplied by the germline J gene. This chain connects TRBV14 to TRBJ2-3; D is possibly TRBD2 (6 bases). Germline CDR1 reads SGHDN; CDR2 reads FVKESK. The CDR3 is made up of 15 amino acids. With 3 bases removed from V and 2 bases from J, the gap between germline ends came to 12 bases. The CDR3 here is CASSHTGTPTDTQYF. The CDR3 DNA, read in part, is TGTGCCAGCAGCCACACGGGGACTCCCACAGATACG.

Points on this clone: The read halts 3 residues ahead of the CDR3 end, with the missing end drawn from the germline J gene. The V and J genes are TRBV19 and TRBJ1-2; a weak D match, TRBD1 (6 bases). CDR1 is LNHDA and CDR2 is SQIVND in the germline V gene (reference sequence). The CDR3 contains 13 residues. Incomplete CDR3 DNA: TGTGCCAGTAGTATACAGGGGCCCCACGAC. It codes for CASSIQGPHD. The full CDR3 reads CASSIQGPHDYTF. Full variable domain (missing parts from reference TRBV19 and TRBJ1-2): DGGITQSPKYLFRKEGQNVTLSCEQNLNHDAMYWYRQDPGQGLRLIYYSQIVNDFQKGDIAEGYSVSREKKESFPLTVTSAQKNPTAFYLCASSIQGPHDYTFGSGTRLTVV.

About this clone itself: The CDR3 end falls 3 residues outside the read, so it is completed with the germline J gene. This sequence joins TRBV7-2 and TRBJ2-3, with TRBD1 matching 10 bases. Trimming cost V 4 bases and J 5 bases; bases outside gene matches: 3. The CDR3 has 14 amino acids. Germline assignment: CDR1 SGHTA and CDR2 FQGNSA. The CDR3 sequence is CASSSGQGLDTQYF. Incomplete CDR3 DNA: TGTGCCAGCAGCTCGGGACAGGGGTTAGATACG.

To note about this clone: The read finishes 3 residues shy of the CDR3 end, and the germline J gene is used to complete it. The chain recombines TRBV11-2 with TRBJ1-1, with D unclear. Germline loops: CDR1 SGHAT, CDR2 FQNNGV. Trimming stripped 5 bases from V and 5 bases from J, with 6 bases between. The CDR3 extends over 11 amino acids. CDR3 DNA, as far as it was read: TGTGCCAGCAGCCTCGGGACTGAA. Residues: CASSLGTE. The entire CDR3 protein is CASSLGTEAFF.

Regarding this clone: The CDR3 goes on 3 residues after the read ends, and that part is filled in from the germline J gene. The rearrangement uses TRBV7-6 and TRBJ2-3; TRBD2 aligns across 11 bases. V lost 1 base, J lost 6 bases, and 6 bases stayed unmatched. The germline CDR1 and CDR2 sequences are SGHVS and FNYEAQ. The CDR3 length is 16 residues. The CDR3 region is CASSLGTSGRSDTQYF. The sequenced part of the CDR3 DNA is TGTGCCAGCAGCTTAGGGACTAGCGGGCGGTCGGATACG. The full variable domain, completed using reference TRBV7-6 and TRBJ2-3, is GAGVSQSPRYKVTKRGQDVALRCDPISGHVSLYWYRQALGQGPEFLTYFNYEAQQDKSGLPNDRFSAERPEGSISTLTIQRTEQRDSAMYRCASSLGTSGRSDTQYFGPGTRLTVL.

The DNA read from the CDR3 is TGTGCCTGGAGGGGTCTAGGAAACACCGGGGAG. This translates into CAWRGLGNTGE. The entire CDR3 protein reads CAWRGLGNTGELFF. This chain connects TRBV30 to TRBJ2-2; D uncertain. Sequencing ends 3 residues short of the CDR3 end; the germline J gene provides the rest. Germline V gene data show CDR1 as GTSNPN and CDR2 as SVGIG (reference sequence). This CDR3 is 14 amino acids long. V shed 3 bases and J shed 2 bases, with 10 bases lying between them. Using reference TRBV30 and TRBJ2-2 for the parts outside the CDR3, the full variable domain is SQTIHQWPATLVQPVGSPLSLECTVEGTSNPNLYWYRQAAGRGLQLLFYSVGIGQISSEVPQNLSASRPQDRQFILSSKKLLLSDSGFYLCAWRGLGNTGELFFGEGSRLTVL.

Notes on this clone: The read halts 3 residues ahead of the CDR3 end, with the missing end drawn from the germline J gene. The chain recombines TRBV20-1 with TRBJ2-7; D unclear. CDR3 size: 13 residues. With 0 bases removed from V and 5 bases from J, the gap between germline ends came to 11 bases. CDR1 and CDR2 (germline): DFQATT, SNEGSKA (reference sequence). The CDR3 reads CSAREEVADEQYF. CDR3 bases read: TGCAGTGCTAGAGAGGAAGTTGCGGACGAG.

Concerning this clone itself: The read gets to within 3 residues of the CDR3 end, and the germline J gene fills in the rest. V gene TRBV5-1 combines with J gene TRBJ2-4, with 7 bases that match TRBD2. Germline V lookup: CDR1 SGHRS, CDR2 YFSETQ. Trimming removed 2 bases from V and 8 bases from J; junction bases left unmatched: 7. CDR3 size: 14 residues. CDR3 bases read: TGCGCCAGCAGCTTAGGCGCGGGAGAAGACATT. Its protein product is CASSLGAGEDI. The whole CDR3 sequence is CASSLGAGEDIQYF.

CDR3 DNA (partial): TGTGCCAGCAGCTTAAAGACAGCCTTGAACACTGAA. Translating gives CASSLKTALNTE. The entire CDR3 reads CASSLKTALNTEAFF. The V call is TRBV7-9, the J call TRBJ1-1, with D perhaps TRBD1 (5 bases). Read sequence stops 3 residues before the CDR3 end, and the germline J gene provides the missing end. The CDR3 totals 15 residues. Trimming stripped 2 bases from V and 0 bases from J, with 10 bases between. In germline, CDR1 is SEHNR, CDR2 FQNEAQ (reference sequence).

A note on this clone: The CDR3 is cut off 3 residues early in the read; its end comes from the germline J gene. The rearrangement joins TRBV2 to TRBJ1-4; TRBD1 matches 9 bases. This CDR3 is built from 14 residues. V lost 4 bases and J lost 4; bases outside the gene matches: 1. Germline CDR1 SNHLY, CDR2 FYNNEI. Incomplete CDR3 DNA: TGTGCCAGCAGTGGGGACAGGGATAATGAAAAA. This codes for CASSGDRDNEK. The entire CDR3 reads CASSGDRDNEKLFF.

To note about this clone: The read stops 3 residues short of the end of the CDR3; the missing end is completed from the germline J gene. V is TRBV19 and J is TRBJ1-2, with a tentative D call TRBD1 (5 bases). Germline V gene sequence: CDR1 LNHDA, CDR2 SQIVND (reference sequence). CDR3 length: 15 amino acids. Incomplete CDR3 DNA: TGTGCCAGTATCTCCCTTTCGGACACTTACAATGAC. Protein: CASISLSDTYND. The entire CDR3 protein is CASISLSDTYNDYTF.

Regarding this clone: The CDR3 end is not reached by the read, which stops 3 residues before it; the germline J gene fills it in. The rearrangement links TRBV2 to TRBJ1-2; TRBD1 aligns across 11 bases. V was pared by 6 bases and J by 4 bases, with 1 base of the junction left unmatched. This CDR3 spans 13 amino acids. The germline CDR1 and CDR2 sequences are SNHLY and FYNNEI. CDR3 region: CASSGTGGYGYTF. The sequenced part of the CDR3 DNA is TGTGCCAGCAGCGGGACAGGGGGCTATGGC.

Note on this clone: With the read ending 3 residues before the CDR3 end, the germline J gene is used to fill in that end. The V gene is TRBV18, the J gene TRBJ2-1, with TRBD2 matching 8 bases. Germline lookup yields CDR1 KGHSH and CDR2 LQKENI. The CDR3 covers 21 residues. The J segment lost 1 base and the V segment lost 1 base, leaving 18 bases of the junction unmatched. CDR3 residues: CASSPRRKLAGHDLSYNEQFF. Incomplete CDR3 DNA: TGTGCCAGCTCACCACGGCGGAAGCTAGCGGGCCACGATTTATCCTACAATGAG.

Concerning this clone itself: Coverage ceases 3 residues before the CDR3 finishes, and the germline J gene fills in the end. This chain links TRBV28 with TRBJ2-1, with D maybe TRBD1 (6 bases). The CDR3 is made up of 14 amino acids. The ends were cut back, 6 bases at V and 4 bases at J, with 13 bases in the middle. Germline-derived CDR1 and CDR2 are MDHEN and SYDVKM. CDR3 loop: CASSPAGDYNEQFF. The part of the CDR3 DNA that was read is TGTGCCAGCAGCCCCGCAGGGGATTACAATGAG.